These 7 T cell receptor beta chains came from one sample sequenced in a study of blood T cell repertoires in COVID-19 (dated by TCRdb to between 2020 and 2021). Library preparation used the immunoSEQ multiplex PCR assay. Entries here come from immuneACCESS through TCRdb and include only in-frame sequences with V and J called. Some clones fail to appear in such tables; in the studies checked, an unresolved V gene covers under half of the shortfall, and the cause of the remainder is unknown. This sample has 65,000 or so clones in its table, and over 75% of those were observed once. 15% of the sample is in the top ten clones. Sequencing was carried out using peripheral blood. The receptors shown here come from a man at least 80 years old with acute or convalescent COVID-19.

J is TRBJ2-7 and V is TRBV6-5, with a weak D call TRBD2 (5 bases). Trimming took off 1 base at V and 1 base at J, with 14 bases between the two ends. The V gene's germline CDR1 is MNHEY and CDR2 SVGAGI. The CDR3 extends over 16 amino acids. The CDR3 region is CASSYYLGASSYEQYF. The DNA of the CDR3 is TGTGCCAGCAGTTACTACTTGGGAGCATCATCCTACGAGCAGTACTTC.

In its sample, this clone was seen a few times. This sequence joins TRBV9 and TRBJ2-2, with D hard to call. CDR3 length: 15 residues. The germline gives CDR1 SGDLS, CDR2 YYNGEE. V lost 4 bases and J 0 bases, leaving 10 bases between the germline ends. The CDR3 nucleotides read TGTGCCAGCAGCCCGAGGCGAGCGAACACCGGGGAGCTGTTTTTT. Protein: CASSPRRANTGELFF. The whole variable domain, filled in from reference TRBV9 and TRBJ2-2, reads DSGVTQTPKHLITATGQRVTLRCSPRSGDLSVYWYQQSLDQGLQFLIQYYNGEERAKGNILERFSAQQFPDLHSELNLSSLELGDSALYFCASSPRRANTGELFFGEGSRLTVL.

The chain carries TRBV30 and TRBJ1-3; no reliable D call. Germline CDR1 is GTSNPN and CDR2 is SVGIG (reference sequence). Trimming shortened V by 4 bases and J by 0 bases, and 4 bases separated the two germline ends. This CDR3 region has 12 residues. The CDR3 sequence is CAWINSGNTIYF. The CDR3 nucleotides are TGTGCCTGGATTAACTCTGGAAACACCATATATTTT.

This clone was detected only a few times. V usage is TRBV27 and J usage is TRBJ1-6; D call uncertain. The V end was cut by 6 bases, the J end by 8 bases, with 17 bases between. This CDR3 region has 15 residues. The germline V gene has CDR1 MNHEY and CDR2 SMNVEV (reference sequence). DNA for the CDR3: TGTGCCAGCAGCCGGACTCTCTGGGTTGATTCACCCCTCCACTTT. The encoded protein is CASSRTLWVDSPLHF.

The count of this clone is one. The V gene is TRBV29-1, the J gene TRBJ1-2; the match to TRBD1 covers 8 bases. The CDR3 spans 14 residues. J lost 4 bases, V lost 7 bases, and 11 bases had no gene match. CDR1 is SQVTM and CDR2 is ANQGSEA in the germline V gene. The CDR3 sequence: CSASRQGTIYGYTF. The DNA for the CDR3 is TGCAGCGCCTCCCGACAGGGGACAATCTATGGCTACACCTTC.

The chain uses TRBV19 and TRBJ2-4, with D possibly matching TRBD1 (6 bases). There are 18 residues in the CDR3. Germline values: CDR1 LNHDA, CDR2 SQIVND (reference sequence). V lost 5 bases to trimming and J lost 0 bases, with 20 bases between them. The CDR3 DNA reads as TGTGCCAGTAGTCAATCCAGGGGAAGGGGTCAAGCCAAAAACATTCAGTACTTC. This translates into CASSQSRGRGQAKNIQYF.

For the CDR3, the DNA is TGTGCCAGCAGTTCCAGATCGTTAGGTCCGGGGGAGACCCAGTACTTC. Residues: CASSSRSLGPGETQYF. J is TRBJ2-5 and V is TRBV6-5; D possibly corresponds to TRBD2 (5 bases). V was trimmed by 4 bases and J by 5 bases, leaving 20 bases between them. The CDR3 sequence is 16 residues long. Germline loops: CDR1 MNHEY, CDR2 SVGAGI.